This T cell receptor (beta chain) was obtained from a study of blood T cell repertoires in COVID-19. Study at large: COVID-19 samples collected from the United States, Italy and Spain covered acute and convalescent phases.

In the authors' workflow: It was from reference gene primer amplification that nucleated cell counts were estimated. TCRdb's copy holds only in-frame clones and misses some; the assay was immunoSEQ multiplex PCR. V, J and clone size derive from that table, while D and trimming were established from the DNA sequence. The top ten clones hold around 7.7% of a sample with about 220,000 clones, around 80% of them seen once. The receptor was derived from a woman aged 70-85 years with acute or convalescent COVID-19. Sequencing used peripheral blood.

The CDR3 reads CASSLDGGTDEQFF. CDR3 coding DNA: TGTGCCAGCAGCTTAGATGGCGGAACGGATGAGCAGTTCTTC. This chain links TRBV11-2 with TRBJ2-1; D call uncertain. The germline gives CDR1 SGHAT, CDR2 FQNNGV. The ends were cut back, 0 bases at V and 8 bases at J, with 11 bases in the middle. The CDR3 is 14 residues long.